This passage covers 19 T cell receptor beta chains from one sample sequenced in a study of blood T cell repertoires in COVID-19. Produced via immunoSEQ multiplex PCR; TCRdb's table is partial and in-frame only. The table shows roughly 54,000 clones, with about 90% occurring only once. Sequencing was carried out using peripheral blood. These receptor sequences come from a woman in her sixties with active or convalescent COVID-19.

The chain links TRBV21-1 to TRBJ2-7; no check of the table's D call, TRBD2, against the DNA was made. TRBV21-1 is labeled a pseudogene. The CDR3 covers 14 residues. CDR3 protein: CASSPGLAVYEQYF. The CDR3, as DNA: TGTGCCAGCAGTCCGGGACTAGCGGTATACGAGCAGTACTTC.

The V and J genes are TRBV7-2 and TRBJ2-5, with 8 bases lining up with TRBD2. CDR3 size: 13 residues. V dropped 5 bases and J dropped 5; count of bases not matched to a gene: 4. CDR1 SGHTA and CDR2 FQGNSA come from the germline V gene. CDR3 sequence (DNA): TGTGCCAGCAGCCAGGGACTAGTGGAGACCCAGTACTTC. Translating it yields CASSQGLVETQYF.

The rearrangement joins TRBV19 to TRBJ2-7, with a possible D match to TRBD2 (6 bases). The CDR3 runs to 14 residues. Trimming took 5 bases from V and 0 from J, leaving 11 bases between them. CDR1 is LNHDA, CDR2 SQIVND, per germline (reference sequence). Written as DNA, the CDR3 is TGTGCCAGTAGTCGCCGGACTAACTCCTACGAGCAGTACTTC. Translation gives CASSRRTNSYEQYF.

This chain uses TRBV5-1 with TRBJ1-1; D unresolved. The CDR3 covers 14 residues. CDR1 and CDR2 (germline): SGHRS, YFSETQ. V was clipped by 2 bases and J by 0 bases, with 8 bases between them. The CDR3 is CASSLTQLNTEAFF. Here the CDR3 DNA reads TGCGCCAGCAGCTTAACACAGTTGAACACTGAAGCTTTCTTT.

This clone has only a few counts. This chain links TRBV4-1 with TRBJ2-3; TRBD1 agrees at 7 bases. Germline CDR1 MGHRA, CDR2 YSYEKL. This CDR3 spans 14 amino acids. The junction had 9 bases not matched to a gene; V was cut back by 7 bases and J by 5 bases. The CDR3 DNA is TGCGCCAGCACCAGAGGGGGCGCGGGAGATACGCAGTATTTT. Protein: CASTRGGAGDTQYF.

The CDR3 spells CAWRAPNQPQHF. The CDR3 nucleotides are TGTGCCTGGAGGGCCCCAAATCAGCCCCAGCATTTT. This chain connects TRBV30 to TRBJ1-5; unclear D gene. V was pared by 3 bases and J by 4 bases, with 7 bases between. CDR1 is GTSNPN and CDR2 is SVGIG in the germline V gene (reference sequence). There are 12 residues in the CDR3.

V and J are TRBV7-3 and TRBJ2-3; tentative D call: TRBD2 (5 bases). The CDR3 sequence is 14 residues long. Germline V gene lookup returns CDR1 SGHTA and CDR2 FQGTGA. V shed 2 bases and J shed 5 bases, with 11 bases lying between them. The CDR3 loop reads CASSLALGVDTQYF. DNA of the CDR3: TGTGCCAGCAGCTTAGCCCTGGGAGTAGATACGCAGTATTTT.

This rearrangement joins TRBV7-2 to TRBJ2-2; tentatively, D is TRBD2 (5 bases). The CDR3 contains 15 residues. V lost 2 bases and J lost 5, with 12 bases in between. Germline V gene sequence: CDR1 SGHTA, CDR2 FQGNSA. The CDR3 region is CASSLSYRDTGELFF. DNA for the CDR3: TGTGCCAGCAGCTTATCGTACCGGGATACCGGGGAGCTGTTTTTT.

This chain's CDR3 is CASSGDRVPTYEQYF. Here the CDR3 DNA reads TGTGCCAGCAGCGGAGACAGGGTGCCCACCTACGAGCAGTACTTC. V is TRBV7-8 and J is TRBJ2-7; 7 positions agree with TRBD1. This CDR3 region has 15 residues. From germline, CDR1 is SGHVS and CDR2 FQNEAQ. Trimming removed 5 bases from V and 2 bases from J; junction bases left unmatched: 9.

The chain carries TRBV28 and TRBJ1-2; D is perhaps TRBD1 (6 bases). The V gene's germline CDR1 is MDHEN and CDR2 SYDVKM. V dropped 5 bases and J dropped 5 bases, with 15 bases sitting between them. The length of the CDR3 is 14 residues. The CDR3 sequence is CASSVGTGKYGYTF. CDR3 sequence (DNA): TGTGCCAGCAGTGTCGGTACAGGGAAGTATGGCTACACCTTC.

The chain joins TRBV6-5 to TRBJ2-3; possibly TRBD2 for D (7 bases). Germline values: CDR1 MNHEY, CDR2 SVGAGI. The CDR3 runs 14 residues. Trimming removed 10 bases at V and 3 bases at J, with 17 bases between. The CDR3 protein is CATEGGGATDTQYF. The CDR3 DNA sequence: TGTGCCACCGAAGGGGGGGGCGCAACAGATACGCAGTATTTT.

This chain connects TRBV6-4 to TRBJ1-2; no clear D gene. V lost 4 bases and J lost 0, with 9 bases in between. This CDR3 is 14 amino acids long. CDR1 is MRHNA and CDR2 is SNTAGT in the germline V gene. For the CDR3, the DNA is TGTGCCAGCAGTGCGACACCCGCTAACTATGGCTACACCTTC. This encodes CASSATPANYGYTF.

The chain employs TRBV27 and TRBJ1-2, with TRBD1 as a possible D gene (6 bases). CDR1 is MNHEY and CDR2 is SMNVEV in the germline V gene (reference sequence). There are 15 residues in the CDR3. V was trimmed by 0 bases and J by 8 bases, leaving 16 bases between them. This CDR3 is CASSLSGQHLRGYTF. CDR3 DNA sequence: TGTGCCAGCAGTTTATCCGGACAGCACCTGAGGGGCTACACCTTC.

V is TRBV6-6 and J is TRBJ1-3; D perhaps matches TRBD1 (5 bases). From germline, CDR1 is MNHNY and CDR2 SVGAGI (reference sequence). V was trimmed by 2 bases and J by 8 bases, leaving 13 bases between them. The CDR3 sequence is 14 residues long. The DNA of the CDR3 is TGTGCCAGCAGTTACGGGGGGAGCAGGTACACCATATATTTT. It specifies CASSYGGSRYTIYF.

V and J are TRBV19 and TRBJ1-5; TRBD1 might be the D (6 bases). This CDR3 is built from 16 residues. CDR1 LNHDA and CDR2 SQIVND come from the germline V gene (reference sequence). Deletions cut 3 bases from V and 4 bases from J, with 16 bases between. CDR3 bases: TGTGCCAGTAGTATTTCGAAGGGGGTCTATAATCAGCCCCAGCATTTT. This sequence encodes CASSISKGVYNQPQHF.

This rearrangement joins TRBV14 to TRBJ2-6, with D unclear. The CDR3 consists of 13 residues. V was trimmed by 8 bases and J by 0 bases, leaving 5 bases between them. The V gene's germline CDR1 is SGHDN and CDR2 FVKESK. The CDR3 reads CASRDSGANVLTF. The CDR3 DNA reads TGTGCCAGCCGAGACTCTGGGGCCAACGTCCTGACTTTC.

This chain links TRBV7-8 with TRBJ1-4; D may be TRBD1 (6 bases). The CDR3 has 16 residues. The germline gives CDR1 SGHVS, CDR2 FQNEAQ. Trimming removed 0 bases from V and 8 bases from J, with 16 bases in between. CDR3 in DNA: TGTGCCAGCAGCTTAGCCCCCCAGGGGATTGGGGAAAAACTGTTTTTT. Translating gives CASSLAPQGIGEKLFF.

The rearrangement joins TRBV7-2 to TRBJ2-4, with 7 bases identical to TRBD1. The CDR3 length is 15 residues. V shed 6 bases and J 6 bases; nucleotides not matched to a gene: 11. Germline CDR1 SGHTA, CDR2 FQGNSA. CDR3 residues: CASSRQGLLANIQYF. CDR3 DNA sequence: TGTGCCAGCAGTAGACAGGGTCTTCTGGCAAACATTCAGTACTTC.

The chain recombines TRBV30 with TRBJ1-5; D is perhaps TRBD1 (5 bases). Trimming shortened V by 2 bases and J by 2 bases, and 13 bases separated the two germline ends. The germline gives CDR1 GTSNPN, CDR2 SVGIG (reference sequence). The CDR3 extends over 15 amino acids. The CDR3 loop is CAWSQGGQGNQPQHF. DNA for the CDR3: TGTGCCTGGAGTCAGGGAGGGCAGGGCAATCAGCCCCAGCATTTT.